This record looks at one T cell receptor (beta chain) sequence and its context. Antigen unknown. Produced via immunoSEQ multiplex PCR; TCRdb's table is partial and in-frame only. Of 430,000 or so clones listed, approximately 89% were seen once; the top ten hold roughly 2.5%. The treatment here: over 15 received Ad26.COV2.S at low or high dose, single or two shots; several received placebo; per-sample allocation not given. Vaccine and placebo recipients were sampled on day 63 after the first injection. V dropped 5 bases and J dropped 9 bases, with 20 bases sitting between them. The CDR3 has 15 residues. Germline assignment: CDR1 SGHTA and CDR2 FQGTGA. The record originates from a study of Ad26.COV2.S vaccination and SARS-CoV-2 variants. Regarding the study as a whole: Quantification of TCR breadth and depth may have yielded underestimates of total T cell responses.

The V and J genes are TRBV7-3 and TRBJ2-1; D gene uncertain. The sequence derives from a person between 18 and 65 years old who received the Ad26.COV2.S COVID-19 vaccine or a placebo. Sequencing used peripheral blood, obtained in a trial of Ad26.COV2.S vaccine versus placebo. This CDR3 is CASSTGGYLDGEQFF. In DNA, the CDR3 is TGTGCCAGCAGCACCGGCGGCTACCTGGACGGTGAGCAGTTCTTC.